The clone carrying this T cell receptor beta chain was seen a few times. No antigen is known for it. TCRdb independently ran MiXCR on the 5' RACE reads; one entry per CDR3 protein. The data hold about 340,000 distinct CDR3 sequences, with 15% to 20% observed a single time. The data derive from a study of T-cell memory formation after mild COVID-19. Overall study: Across donors, TCR clusters were largely donor specific.

Study-wide points: There were some responding clones in pre-infection memory, which suggested that cross-reactive memory had joined. Clones shrinking between day 15 and 85 showed a balanced CD4/CD8 split, and those that grew later tilted toward CD4+. CM and EM subsets held most contracting CD4+ clones; EMRA held CD8+ ones.

This CDR3 region has 15 residues. In germline, CDR1 is SNHLY, CDR2 FYNNEI. V was cut by 7 bases and J by 5 bases, with 21 bases left in between. This chain connects TRBV2 to TRBJ2-7; D is uncertain. Sequencing was performed on PBMCs or a T cell subset sorted from them (not recorded which). This TCR came from a man aged 18 to 30 who had mild COVID-19 (a few samples of this study predate the infection). Cell type and time point are not known. This CDR3 is CASTPRKGRLNEQYV. CDR3 nucleotide sequence: TGTGCCAGCACCCCACGAAAAGGCAGGCTGAACGAGCAGTACGTC.